This T cell receptor (beta chain) appears in the sequencing data of a study of control samples from healthy donors and cancer patients. TCRdb's table, derived via immunoSEQ multiplex PCR, lists solely in-frame clones and lacks some. The sample has about 100,000 clones; 92% are singletons. Trimming took off 0 bases at V and 0 bases at J, with 10 bases between the two ends. Germline V gene sequence: CDR1 SGHNT, CDR2 YYREEE (reference sequence). CDR3 length: 16 residues. This sequence joins TRBV5-4 and TRBJ1-3, with unresolved D. The clonotype originates from a human donor in good health. The donor label of this sample is uncertain. Sequencing was performed on blood. The CDR3 here is CASSLGRGHSGNTIYF. The CDR3 DNA reads as TGTGCCAGCAGCTTGGGGCGGGGTCACTCTGGAAACACCATATATTTT. Looking up the rest from reference TRBV5-4 and TRBJ1-3 gives the full variable domain: ETGVTQSPTHLIKTRGQQVTLRCSSQSGHNTVSWYQQALGQGPQFIFQYYREEENGRGNFPPRFSGLQFPNYSSELNVNALELDDSALYLCASSLGRGHSGNTIYFGEGSWLTVV.